This TCR beta chain was documented in a study of patients and donors after allogeneic stem cell transplantation. TCRdb passed the RT-PCR reads through MiXCR, listing each CDR3 protein once. The table has about a million distinct CDR3 sequences, over 15% seen once; the top ten hold about 6%. There are a few counts of this clonotype. The CDR3 spans 15 residues. Germline values: CDR1 MNHNS, CDR2 SASEGT. Trimming took 6 bases from V and 0 from J, leaving 14 bases between them. The sample comprised blood, either unsorted or a sorted T cell fraction (not recorded which). V and J are TRBV6-1 and TRBJ1-2; perhaps TRBD1 as D (5 bases). The sequence was collected from a human donor who was either an allogeneic HSCT recipient or a stem cell or donor lymphocyte infusion donor (not recorded which). It is not recorded whose cells these are; they may come from a transplant donor. The CDR3, as DNA: TGTGCCAGCAGGGGAGGGGCCGATGCTAACTATGGCTACACCTTC. Its translation is CASRGGADANYGYTF.